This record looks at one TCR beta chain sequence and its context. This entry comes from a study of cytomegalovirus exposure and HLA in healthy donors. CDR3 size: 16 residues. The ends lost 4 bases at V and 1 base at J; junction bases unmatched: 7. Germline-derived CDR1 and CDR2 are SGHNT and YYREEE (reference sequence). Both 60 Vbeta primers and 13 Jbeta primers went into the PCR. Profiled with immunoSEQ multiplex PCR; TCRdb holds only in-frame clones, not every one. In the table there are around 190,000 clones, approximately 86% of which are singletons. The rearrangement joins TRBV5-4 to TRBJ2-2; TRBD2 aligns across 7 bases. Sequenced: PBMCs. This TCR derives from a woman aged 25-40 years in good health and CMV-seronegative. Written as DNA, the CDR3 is TGTGCCAGCAGCCTCGACTTAGCGGGGAACACCGGGGAGCTGTTTTTT. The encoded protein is CASSLDLAGNTGELFF.